This is a list of T cell receptor beta chains from one sample in a study of regulatory T cells in long-lasting Graves disease. MiXCR, run by TCRdb on the multiplex PCR reads, gives a single entry per CDR3 protein. Of 400,000 or so distinct CDR3 sequences in the sample, around 22% were seen once. Sample: peripheral blood mononuclear cells (PBMCs), taken when the disease was refractory, from a patient treated with antithyroid drugs. The receptors shown here come from a female donor with Graves disease. The CDR3 runs from the conserved cysteine through the conserved F or W. Fields, in order: D gene, J gene, CDR3 length, V gene, clone size, CDR3 DNA, CDR3 protein. The D gene is left open where the match is weak. Size tells how often a clone was seen (once, few, many) or the class of an expanded clone, and some rows leave it out.

d_gene: -
j_gene: TRBJ2-6
len: 15
v_gene: TRBV19
abundance: -
CDR3nt: TGTGCCAGTAGTATTTCGGGCGGCATGGCCAACGTCCTGACTTTC
CDR3aa: CASSISGGMANVLTF

d_gene: -
j_gene: TRBJ1-6
len: 15
v_gene: TRBV7-3
abundance: -
CDR3nt: TGTGCCAGCAGCCTCGCCCCAGCGGGGAATTCACCCCTCCACTTT
CDR3aa: CASSLAPAGNSPLHF

d_gene: -
j_gene: TRBJ1-1
len: 17
v_gene: TRBV7-9
abundance: -
CDR3nt: TGTGCCAGCAGCTTAGTTCCTAATGAAGACATGAACACTGAAGCTTTCTTT
CDR3aa: CASSLVPNEDMNTEAFF

d_gene: -
j_gene: TRBJ2-5
len: 14
v_gene: TRBV18
abundance: few
CDR3nt: TGTGCCAGCTCACCACAGGGCCGAGGGGAGACCCAGTACTTC
CDR3aa: CASSPQGRGETQYF

d_gene: -
j_gene: TRBJ1-5
len: 16
v_gene: TRBV7-9
abundance: few
CDR3nt: TGTGCCAGCAGCTCCACACAGGGAGGAGGCAATCAGCCCCAGCATTTT
CDR3aa: CASSSTQGGGNQPQHF

d_gene: TRBD2
j_gene: TRBJ2-2
len: 18
v_gene: TRBV29-1
abundance: -
CDR3nt: TGCAGCGTTGAAGCAATTACGGCTAGCGGCGCGAACACCGGGGAGCTGTTTTTT
CDR3aa: CSVEAITASGANTGELFF

d_gene: TRBD1
j_gene: TRBJ2-7
len: 12
v_gene: TRBV20-1
abundance: many
CDR3nt: TGCAGTGCTCGACAGGGGGACTACGAGCAGTACTTC
CDR3aa: CSARQGDYEQYF

d_gene: -
j_gene: TRBJ1-1
len: 13
v_gene: TRBV28
abundance: many
CDR3nt: TGTGCCAGCAGCCGACAGCCGAACACTGAAGCTTTCTTT
CDR3aa: CASSRQPNTEAFF

d_gene: -
j_gene: TRBJ1-1
len: 12
v_gene: TRBV7-2
abundance: many
CDR3nt: TGTGCCAGCAGCTTAGATACAGGCGACGCTTTCTTT
CDR3aa: CASSLDTGDAFF

d_gene: TRBD1
j_gene: TRBJ1-1
len: 17
v_gene: TRBV3-1
abundance: many
CDR3nt: TGTGCCAGCAGCCAAGAGGGGACAGGCCGACCGAGTACTGAAGCTTTCTTT
CDR3aa: CASSQEGTGRPSTEAFF

d_gene: -
j_gene: TRBJ1-2
len: 15
v_gene: TRBV27
abundance: -
CDR3nt: TGTGCCAGCAGTTTTAAAGGCAAAGCTAACTATGGCTACACCTTC
CDR3aa: CASSFKGKANYGYTF

d_gene: -
j_gene: TRBJ2-5
len: 15
v_gene: TRBV7-6
abundance: once
CDR3nt: TGTGCCAGCAGACACGACATTGGGAATAGGGAGACCCAGTACTTC
CDR3aa: CASRHDIGNRETQYF

d_gene: -
j_gene: TRBJ2-7
len: 13
v_gene: TRBV19
abundance: once
CDR3nt: TGTGCCAGTAGTATACGCGAATCCTACGAGCAGTACTTC
CDR3aa: CASSIRESYEQYF

d_gene: -
j_gene: TRBJ1-1
len: 14
v_gene: TRBV30
abundance: -
CDR3nt: TGTGCCTGGACGAAAAGTCAAACAAACACTGAAGCTTTCTTT
CDR3aa: CAWTKSQTNTEAFF

d_gene: -
j_gene: TRBJ2-5
len: 13
v_gene: TRBV18
abundance: -
CDR3nt: TGTGCCAGCTCTTCCCGAGGGGAAGAGACCCAGTACTTC
CDR3aa: CASSSRGEETQYF

d_gene: -
j_gene: TRBJ2-5
len: 14
v_gene: TRBV20-1
abundance: -
CDR3nt: TGCAGTGCTAGAGTGGCGGGACGCAGCGAGACCCAGTACTTC
CDR3aa: CSARVAGRSETQYF

d_gene: -
j_gene: TRBJ1-5
len: 13
v_gene: TRBV7-6
abundance: many
CDR3nt: TGTGCCAGCAGCCCGACGCAAAATCAGCCCCAGCATTTT
CDR3aa: CASSPTQNQPQHF

d_gene: -
j_gene: TRBJ2-5
len: 12
v_gene: TRBV12-3/TRBV12-4
abundance: few
CDR3nt: TGTGCCAGCAGTGTGAGGGAAGAGACCCAGTACTTC
CDR3aa: CASSVREETQYF

d_gene: -
j_gene: TRBJ1-6
len: 14
v_gene: TRBV30
abundance: few
CDR3nt: TGTGCCTGGACCTCCGGGAACTACGGGTCACCCCTCCACTTT
CDR3aa: CAWTSGNYGSPLHF

d_gene: TRBD1
j_gene: TRBJ2-7
len: 15
v_gene: TRBV7-8
abundance: many
CDR3nt: TGTGCCAGCAGCTTAAGAACGGGACAGGGCAGCGAGCAGTACTTC
CDR3aa: CASSLRTGQGSEQYF

d_gene: TRBD1
j_gene: TRBJ1-2
len: 15
v_gene: TRBV5-5
abundance: -
CDR3nt: TGTGCCAGCAGCCCGGAGGGACAGGTCGGCTATGGCTACACCTTC
CDR3aa: CASSPEGQVGYGYTF

d_gene: -
j_gene: TRBJ2-2
len: 11
v_gene: TRBV30
abundance: -
CDR3nt: TGTGCCTGGAAGGGGTCCGGGGAGCTGTTTTTT
CDR3aa: CAWKGSGELFF

d_gene: -
j_gene: TRBJ2-1
len: 15
v_gene: TRBV6-2/TRBV6-3
abundance: many
CDR3nt: TGTGCCAGCAGTTACGAGGGGTGGTCCTACAATGAGCAGTTCTTC
CDR3aa: CASSYEGWSYNEQFF

d_gene: -
j_gene: TRBJ2-1
len: 14
v_gene: TRBV7-9
abundance: -
CDR3nt: TGTGCCAGCAGGTTATTCCTTCTCCGTACCCTGCAGTTCTTC
CDR3aa: CASRLFLLRTLQFF

d_gene: TRBD1
j_gene: TRBJ1-6
len: 16
v_gene: TRBV7-2
abundance: once
CDR3nt: TGTGCCAGCAGCTCTAGAAGGACAGGCCTTAATTCACCCCTCCACTTT
CDR3aa: CASSSRRTGLNSPLHF

d_gene: -
j_gene: TRBJ1-1
len: 13
v_gene: TRBV12-3/TRBV12-4
abundance: many
CDR3nt: TGTGCCAGCATCGGAAACCTGAACACTGAAGCTTTCTTT
CDR3aa: CASIGNLNTEAFF

d_gene: -
j_gene: TRBJ1-5
len: 16
v_gene: TRBV6-1
abundance: many
CDR3nt: TGTGCCAGCAGTGGGACAGCCTTGAATAGCAATCAGCCCCAGCATTTT
CDR3aa: CASSGTALNSNQPQHF

d_gene: -
j_gene: TRBJ2-2
len: 13
v_gene: TRBV10-3
abundance: -
CDR3nt: TGTGCCATCAAGGCGGTGAACACCGGGGAGCTGTTTTTT
CDR3aa: CAIKAVNTGELFF

d_gene: -
j_gene: TRBJ2-5
len: 15
v_gene: TRBV24-1
abundance: many
CDR3nt: TGTGCCACCAGTGAGGCCGGGACACGCCAAGAGACCCAGTACTTC
CDR3aa: CATSEAGTRQETQYF

d_gene: TRBD1
j_gene: TRBJ1-5
len: 14
v_gene: TRBV6-2/TRBV6-3
abundance: -
CDR3nt: TGTGCCAGCAGTTACGGACAGGTCAATCAGCCCCAGCATTTT
CDR3aa: CASSYGQVNQPQHF

d_gene: -
j_gene: TRBJ2-4
len: 15
v_gene: TRBV30
abundance: few
CDR3nt: TGTGCCTGGAGTAATCTCTGGGTGGCCAAAAACATTCAGTACTTC
CDR3aa: CAWSNLWVAKNIQYF

d_gene: -
j_gene: TRBJ2-4
len: 14
v_gene: TRBV15
abundance: -
CDR3nt: TGTGCCACCAGCAGAGGACAGATTAAAAACATTCAGTACTTC
CDR3aa: CATSRGQIKNIQYF